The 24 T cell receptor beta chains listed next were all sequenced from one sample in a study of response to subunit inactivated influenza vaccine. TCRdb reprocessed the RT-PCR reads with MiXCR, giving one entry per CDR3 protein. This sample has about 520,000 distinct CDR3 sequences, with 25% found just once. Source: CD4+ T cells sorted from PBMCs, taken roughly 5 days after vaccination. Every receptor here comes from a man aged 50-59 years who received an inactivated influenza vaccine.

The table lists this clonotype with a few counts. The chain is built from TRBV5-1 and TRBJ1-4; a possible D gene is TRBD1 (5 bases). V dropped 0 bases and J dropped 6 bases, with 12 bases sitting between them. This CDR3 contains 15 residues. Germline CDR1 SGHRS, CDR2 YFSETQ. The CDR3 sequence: CASSLGGRVDEKLFF. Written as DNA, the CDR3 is TGCGCCAGCAGCTTGGGTGGCAGGGTGGATGAAAAACTGTTTTTT.

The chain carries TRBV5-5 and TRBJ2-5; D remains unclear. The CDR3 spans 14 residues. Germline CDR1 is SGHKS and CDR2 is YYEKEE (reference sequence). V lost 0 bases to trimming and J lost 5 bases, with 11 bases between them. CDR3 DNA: TGTGCCAGCAGCTTGGGGGCAGACTGGGAGACCCAGTACTTC. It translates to CASSLGADWETQYF.

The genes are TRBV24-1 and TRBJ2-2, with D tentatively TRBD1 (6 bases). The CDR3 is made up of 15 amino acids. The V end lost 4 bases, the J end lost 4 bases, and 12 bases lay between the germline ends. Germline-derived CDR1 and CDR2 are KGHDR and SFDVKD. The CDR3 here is CATSDPGHSTGELFF. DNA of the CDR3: TGTGCCACCAGTGACCCGGGACACAGCACCGGGGAGCTGTTTTTT.

The CDR3 bases are TGTGCCAGCAGTTACTCTCTGGGACAGGCCTACGAGCAGTACTTC. Amino acids: CASSYSLGQAYEQYF. The chain recombines TRBV6-5 with TRBJ2-7, with 8 bases lining up with TRBD1. V gave up 0 bases and J gave up 2 bases; unmatched junction bases: 3. There are 15 residues in the CDR3. CDR1 and CDR2 from the germline V gene are MNHEY and SVGAGI.

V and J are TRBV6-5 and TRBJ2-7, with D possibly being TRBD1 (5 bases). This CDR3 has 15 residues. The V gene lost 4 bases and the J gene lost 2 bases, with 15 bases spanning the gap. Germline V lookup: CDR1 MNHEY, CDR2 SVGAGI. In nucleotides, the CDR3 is TGTGCCAGCAGTTTCCACAGGAACAGTCCCTACGAGCAGTACTTC. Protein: CASSFHRNSPYEQYF.

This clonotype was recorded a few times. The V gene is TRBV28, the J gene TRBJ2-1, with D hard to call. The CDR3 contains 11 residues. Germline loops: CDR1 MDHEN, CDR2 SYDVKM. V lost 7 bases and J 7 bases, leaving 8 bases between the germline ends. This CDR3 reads CASKEENEQFF. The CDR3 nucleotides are TGTGCCAGCAAGGAAGAAAATGAGCAGTTCTTC.

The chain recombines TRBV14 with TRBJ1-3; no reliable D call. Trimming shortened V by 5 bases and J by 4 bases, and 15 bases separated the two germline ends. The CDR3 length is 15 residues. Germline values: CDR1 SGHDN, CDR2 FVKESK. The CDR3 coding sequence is TGTGCCAGCAGCGCCTACTACCAGGCCGGAAACACCATATATTTT. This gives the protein CASSAYYQAGNTIYF.

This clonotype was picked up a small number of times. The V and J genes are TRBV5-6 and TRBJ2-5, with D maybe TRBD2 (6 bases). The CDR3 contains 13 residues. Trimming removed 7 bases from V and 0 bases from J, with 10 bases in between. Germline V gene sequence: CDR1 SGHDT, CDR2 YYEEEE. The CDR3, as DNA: TGTGCCAGCTCGGAGGGCAACCAAGAGACCCAGTACTTC. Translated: CASSEGNQETQYF. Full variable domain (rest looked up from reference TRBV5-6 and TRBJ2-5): DAGVTQSPTHLIKTRGQQVTLRCSPKSGHDTVSWYQQALGQGPQFIFQYYEEEERQRGNFPDRFSGHQFPNYSSELNVNALLLGDSALYLCASSEGNQETQYFGPGTRLLVL.

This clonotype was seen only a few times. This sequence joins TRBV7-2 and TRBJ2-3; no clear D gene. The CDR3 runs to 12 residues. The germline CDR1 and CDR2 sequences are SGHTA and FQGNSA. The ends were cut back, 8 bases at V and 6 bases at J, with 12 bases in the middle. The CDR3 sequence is CASDRTSDTQYF. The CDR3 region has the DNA TGTGCCAGCGACCGGACGTCTGATACGCAGTATTTT.

The CDR3, as DNA: TGTGCCAGCAGCAAAGTTCGGAGGCGGCCATGCGAGACCCAGTACTTC. Protein product: CASSKVRRRPCETQYF. The chain links TRBV21-1 to TRBJ2-5; TRBD2, the table's D call, lacks a check against the DNA. TRBV21-1 is a known pseudogene. This CDR3 has 16 residues.

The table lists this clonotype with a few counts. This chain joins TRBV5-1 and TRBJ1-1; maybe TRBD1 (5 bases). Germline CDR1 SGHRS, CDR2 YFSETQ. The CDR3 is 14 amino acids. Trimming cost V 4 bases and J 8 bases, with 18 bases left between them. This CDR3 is CASSPIGARSEAFF. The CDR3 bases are TGCGCCAGCAGCCCGATAGGGGCCCGCAGCGAAGCTTTCTTT.

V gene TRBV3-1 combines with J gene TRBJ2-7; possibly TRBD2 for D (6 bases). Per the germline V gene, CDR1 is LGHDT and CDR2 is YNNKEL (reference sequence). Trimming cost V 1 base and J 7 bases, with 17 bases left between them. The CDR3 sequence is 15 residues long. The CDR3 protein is CASSQVDYRGGEQYF. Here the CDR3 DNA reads TGTGCCAGCAGCCAAGTGGACTACCGTGGGGGAGAGCAGTACTTC.

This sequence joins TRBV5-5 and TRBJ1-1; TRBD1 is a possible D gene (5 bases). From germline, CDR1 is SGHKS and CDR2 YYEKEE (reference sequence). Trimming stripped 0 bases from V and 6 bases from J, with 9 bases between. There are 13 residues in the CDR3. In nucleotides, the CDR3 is TGTGCCAGCAGCTTGGTTCAGGGAGCTGAAGCTTTCTTT. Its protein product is CASSLVQGAEAFF.

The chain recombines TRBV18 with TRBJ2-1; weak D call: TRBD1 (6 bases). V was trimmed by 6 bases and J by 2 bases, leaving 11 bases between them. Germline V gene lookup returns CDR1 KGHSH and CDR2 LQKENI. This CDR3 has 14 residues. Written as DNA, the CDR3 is TGTGCCAGCTCTATACAGGGCACCTACAATGAGCAGTTCTTC. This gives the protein CASSIQGTYNEQFF.

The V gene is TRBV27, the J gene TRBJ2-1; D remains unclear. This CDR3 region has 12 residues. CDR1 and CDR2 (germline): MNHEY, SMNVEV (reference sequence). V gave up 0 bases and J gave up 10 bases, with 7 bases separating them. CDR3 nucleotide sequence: TGTGCCAGCAGTTTATCTATTGGAGAGCAGTTCTTC. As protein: CASSLSIGEQFF.

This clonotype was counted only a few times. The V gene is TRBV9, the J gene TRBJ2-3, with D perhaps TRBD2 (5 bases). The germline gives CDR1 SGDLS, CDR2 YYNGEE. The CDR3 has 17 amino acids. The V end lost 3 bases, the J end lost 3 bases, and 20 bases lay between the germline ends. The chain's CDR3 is CASSDPGEGTETDTQYF. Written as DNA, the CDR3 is TGTGCCAGCAGCGATCCCGGCGAGGGAACGGAGACAGATACGCAGTATTTT. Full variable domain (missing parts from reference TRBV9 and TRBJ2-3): DSGVTQTPKHLITATGQRVTLRCSPRSGDLSVYWYQQSLDQGLQFLIQYYNGEERAKGNILERFSAQQFPDLHSELNLSSLELGDSALYFCASSDPGEGTETDTQYFGPGTRLTVL.

The CDR3 sequence is CSVGDRALSYEQYF. DNA for the CDR3: TGCAGCGTTGGGGACAGGGCCCTTTCCTACGAGCAGTACTTC. This chain uses TRBV29-1 with TRBJ2-7; TRBD1 matches at 9 bases. The V gene end was trimmed by 4 bases and the J gene end by 1 base; junction bases not matched to a gene: 5. The germline gives CDR1 SQVTM, CDR2 ANQGSEA. The length of the CDR3 is 14 residues.

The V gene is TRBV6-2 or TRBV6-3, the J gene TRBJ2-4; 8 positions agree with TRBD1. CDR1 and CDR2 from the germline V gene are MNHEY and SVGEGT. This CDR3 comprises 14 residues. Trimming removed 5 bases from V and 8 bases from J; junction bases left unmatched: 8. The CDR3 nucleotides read TGTGCCAGCAGTCGGCAGGGGGCAGGGGACATTCAGTACTTC. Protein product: CASSRQGAGDIQYF.

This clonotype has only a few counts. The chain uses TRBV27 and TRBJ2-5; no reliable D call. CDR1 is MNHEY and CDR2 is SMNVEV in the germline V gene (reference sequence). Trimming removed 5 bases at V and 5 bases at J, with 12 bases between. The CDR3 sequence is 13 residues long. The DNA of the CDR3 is TGTGCCAGCAGTCGTACCTTCGGGGAGACCCAGTACTTC. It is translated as CASSRTFGETQYF.

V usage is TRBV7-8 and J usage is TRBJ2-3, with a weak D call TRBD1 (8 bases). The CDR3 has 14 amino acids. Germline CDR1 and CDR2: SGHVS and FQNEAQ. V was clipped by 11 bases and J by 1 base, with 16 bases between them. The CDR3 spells CAGTGLDGTDTQYF. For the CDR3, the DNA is TGTGCCGGGACAGGACTAGATGGCACAGATACGCAGTATTTT.

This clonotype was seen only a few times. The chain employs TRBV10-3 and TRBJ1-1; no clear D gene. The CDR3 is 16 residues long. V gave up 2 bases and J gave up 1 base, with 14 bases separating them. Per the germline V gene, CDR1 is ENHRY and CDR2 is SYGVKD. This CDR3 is CAISERAQRANTEAFF. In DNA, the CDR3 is TGTGCCATCAGTGAGAGGGCACAAAGGGCGAACACTGAAGCTTTCTTT.

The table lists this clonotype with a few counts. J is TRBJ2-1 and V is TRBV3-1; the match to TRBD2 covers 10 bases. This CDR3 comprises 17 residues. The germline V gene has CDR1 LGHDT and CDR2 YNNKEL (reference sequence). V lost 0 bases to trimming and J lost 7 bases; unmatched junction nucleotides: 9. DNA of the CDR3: TGTGCCAGCAGCCAAGATCTCAGCGGGGGGGCTTTAAATGAGCAGTTCTTC. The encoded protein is CASSQDLSGGALNEQFF.

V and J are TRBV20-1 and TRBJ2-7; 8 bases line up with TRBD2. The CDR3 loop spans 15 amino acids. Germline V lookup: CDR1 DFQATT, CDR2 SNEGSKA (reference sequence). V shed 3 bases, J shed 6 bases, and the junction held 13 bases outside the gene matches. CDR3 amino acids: CSARGSYGRAAEQYF. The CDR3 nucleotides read TGCAGTGCTAGGGGGTCATACGGGAGGGCCGCCGAGCAGTACTTC.

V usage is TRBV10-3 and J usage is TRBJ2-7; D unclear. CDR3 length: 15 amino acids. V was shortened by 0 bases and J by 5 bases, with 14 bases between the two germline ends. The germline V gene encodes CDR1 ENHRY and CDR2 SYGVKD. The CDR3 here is CAISESKVVTHEQYF. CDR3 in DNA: TGTGCCATCAGTGAGTCAAAGGTTGTTACCCACGAGCAGTACTTC.